The rows below give T cell receptor beta chains drawn from one sample of a study of PD-1 blockade in classical Hodgkin lymphoma. Method: immunoSEQ multiplex PCR; TCRdb's copy keeps in-frame clones and lacks some. Here the sample spans 25,000 to 30,000 clones, almost 85% being singletons. The sequences come from peripheral blood mononuclear cells (PBMCs), collected before the fourth cycle of nivolumab. These receptors were obtained from a human donor with classical Hodgkin lymphoma. The CDR3 runs from the conserved cysteine through the conserved F or W. The order of the fields is J gene, V gene, CDR3 protein.

TRBJ2-7,TRBV4-3,CASSQDRGFTYEQYF
TRBJ1-2,TRBV6-1,CASSDFRQGVGSYGYTF
TRBJ2-7,TRBV7-3,CASSHQGGAVYEQYF
TRBJ2-7,TRBV29-1,CSVEDPKNYEQYF
TRBJ1-1,TRBV7-8,CASSQDTEAFF
TRBJ1-1,TRBV6-5,CASSYSGPTEAFF
TRBJ2-3,TRBV6-5,CASSYSSRLDTQYF
TRBJ2-7,TRBV19,CATMRDETNEQYF
TRBJ1-2,TRBV6-6,CASRMGRRNYTF
TRBJ2-5,TRBV12-5,CASGLFLGGTQYF
TRBJ1-1,TRBV7-9,CASSLFAEDTEAFF
TRBJ2-3,TRBV11-3,CASSLEGGTNTQYF
TRBJ1-4,TRBV9,CASSPGQGRSNEKLFF
TRBJ2-5,TRBV5-5,CASSLEWGAETQYF
TRBJ2-7,TRBV5-1,CASRQGAGEQYF
TRBJ2-2,TRBV5-6,CASSFQGTGELFF
TRBJ1-1,TRBV4-1,CASSLHPGGTEAFF
TRBJ2-2,TRBV28,CASTQTSAAGELFF
TRBJ1-4,TRBV6-6,CASREDRSGLEKLFF
TRBJ1-5,TRBV5-5,CASSFLGGNQPQHF
TRBJ2-3,TRBV5-1,CASSLIQVASRTNTQYF
TRBJ2-2,TRBV7-3,CASSLTSGGGTGELFF
TRBJ2-1,TRBV11-2,CASIKSGGTYNEQFF
TRBJ1-2,TRBV10-3,CAISDRDIHGYTF
TRBJ1-5,TRBV10-2,CATFGGGAGSQPQHF
TRBJ1-2,TRBV28,CASSFPPYGYTF
TRBJ2-5,TRBV7-7,CASSSGGAQYF
TRBJ1-1,TRBV27,CASSPLGQTEAFF
TRBJ1-1,TRBV9,CASSVSSRGCEAFF
TRBJ1-1,TRBV2,CASSPGFRAFF
TRBJ1-2,TRBV18,CASSPEGAFGYTF
TRBJ1-4,TRBV7-6,CASSKNLATNEKLFF
TRBJ1-5,TRBV6-6,CASKQVYNQPQHF
TRBJ1-1,TRBV6-5,CASSYQWNTEAFF
TRBJ2-3,TRBV6-5,CASRSTGGTDTQYF
TRBJ1-5,TRBV10-2,CASSESPGNSNQPQHF
TRBJ1-1,TRBV14,CASGTGDEAFF
TRBJ2-1,TRBV7-3,CASSPLAGGLSEQFF
TRBJ1-5,TRBV6-6,CASSSTGGNQPQHF
TRBJ2-3,TRBV27,CASSIVHGGILTDTQYF
TRBJ2-5,TRBV6-1,CASSESSGREKAQETQYF
TRBJ2-7,TRBV7-2,CASTPARLAGREQYF
TRBJ1-1,TRBV10-3,CAISEPRRGYTEAFF
TRBJ2-4,TRBV5-4,CASSLASGGAINIQYF
TRBJ1-2,TRBV2,CASSAGTQLGGYTF
TRBJ2-3,TRBV18,CASSPSGGKTDTQYF
TRBJ1-4,TRBV5-1,CASSSAEGPWEKLFF
TRBJ2-2,TRBV27,CASSFRLLGENTGELFF